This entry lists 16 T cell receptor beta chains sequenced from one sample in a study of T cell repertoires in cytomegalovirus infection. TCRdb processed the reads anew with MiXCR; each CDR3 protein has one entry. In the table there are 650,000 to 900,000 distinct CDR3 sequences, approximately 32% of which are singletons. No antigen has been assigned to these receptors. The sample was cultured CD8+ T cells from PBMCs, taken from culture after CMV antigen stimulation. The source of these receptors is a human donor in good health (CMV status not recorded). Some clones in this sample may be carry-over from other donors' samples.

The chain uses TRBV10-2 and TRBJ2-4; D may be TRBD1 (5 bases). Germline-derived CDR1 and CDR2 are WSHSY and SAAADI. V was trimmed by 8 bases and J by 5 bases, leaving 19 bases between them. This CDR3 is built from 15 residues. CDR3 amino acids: CASFSRRVSENIQYF. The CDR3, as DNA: TGCGCCAGCTTTTCCCGCAGGGTCTCGGAAAACATTCAGTACTTC.

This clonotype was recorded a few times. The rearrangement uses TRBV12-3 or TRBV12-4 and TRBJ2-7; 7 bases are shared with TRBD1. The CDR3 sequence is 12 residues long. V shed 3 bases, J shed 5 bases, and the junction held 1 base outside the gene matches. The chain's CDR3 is CASSFGTDEQYF. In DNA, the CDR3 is TGTGCCAGCAGTTTCGGGACAGACGAGCAGTACTTC.

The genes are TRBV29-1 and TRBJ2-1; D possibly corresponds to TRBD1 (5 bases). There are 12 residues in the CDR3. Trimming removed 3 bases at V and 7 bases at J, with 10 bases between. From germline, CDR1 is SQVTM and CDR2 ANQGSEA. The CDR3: CSVDRQNNEQFF. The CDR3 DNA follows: TGCAGCGTTGACCGACAGAATAATGAGCAGTTCTTC.

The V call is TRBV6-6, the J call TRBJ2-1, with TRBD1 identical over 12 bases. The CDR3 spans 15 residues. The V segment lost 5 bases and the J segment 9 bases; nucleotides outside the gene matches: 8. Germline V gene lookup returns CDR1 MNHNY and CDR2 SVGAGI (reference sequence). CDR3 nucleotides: TGTGCCAGCAGTGAGTTGGGGACAGGGGGCTTTGAGCAGTTCTTC. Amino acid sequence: CASSELGTGGFEQFF.

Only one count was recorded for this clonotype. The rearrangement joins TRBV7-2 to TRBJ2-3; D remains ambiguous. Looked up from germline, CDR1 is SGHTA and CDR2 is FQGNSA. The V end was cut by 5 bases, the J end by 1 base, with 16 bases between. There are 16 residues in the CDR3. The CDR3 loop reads CASSRRRAEGTDTQYF. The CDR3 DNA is TGTGCCAGCAGCCGCCGAAGGGCCGAGGGCACAGATACGCAGTATTTT.

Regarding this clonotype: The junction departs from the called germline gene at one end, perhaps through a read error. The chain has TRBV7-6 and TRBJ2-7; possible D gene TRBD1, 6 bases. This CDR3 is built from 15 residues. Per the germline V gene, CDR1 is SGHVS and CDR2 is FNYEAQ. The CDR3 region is CASSLAAGRGYEQYF. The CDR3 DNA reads TGTGCTAGCAGCTTAGCTGCGGGCAGGGGCTACGAGCAGTACTTC.

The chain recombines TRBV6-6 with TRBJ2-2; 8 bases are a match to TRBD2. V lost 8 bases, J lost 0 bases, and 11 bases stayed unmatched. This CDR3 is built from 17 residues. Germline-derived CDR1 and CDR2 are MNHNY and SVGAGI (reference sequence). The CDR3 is CASLDGSGGPNTGELFF. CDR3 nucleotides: TGTGCCAGCCTCGACGGGAGCGGGGGCCCGAACACCGGGGAGCTGTTTTTT.

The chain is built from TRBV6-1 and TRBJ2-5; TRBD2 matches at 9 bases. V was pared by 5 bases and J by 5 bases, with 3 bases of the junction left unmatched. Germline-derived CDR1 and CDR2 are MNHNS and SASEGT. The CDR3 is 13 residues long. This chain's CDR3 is CASSSGLAETQYF. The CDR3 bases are TGTGCCAGCAGTTCGGGACTAGCTGAGACCCAGTACTTC.

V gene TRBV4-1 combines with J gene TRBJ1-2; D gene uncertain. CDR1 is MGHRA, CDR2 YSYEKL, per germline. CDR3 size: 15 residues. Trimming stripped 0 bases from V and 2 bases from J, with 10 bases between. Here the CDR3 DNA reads TGCGCCAGCAGCCAAGATCAAAAACAGAACTATGGCTACACCTTC. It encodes CASSQDQKQNYGYTF.

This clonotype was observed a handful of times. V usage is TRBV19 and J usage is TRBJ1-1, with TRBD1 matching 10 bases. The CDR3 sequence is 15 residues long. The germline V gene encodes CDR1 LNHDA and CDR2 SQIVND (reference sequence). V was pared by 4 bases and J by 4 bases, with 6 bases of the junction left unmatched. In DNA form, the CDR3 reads TGTGCCAGTAGTACTTGGGACAGGGGAGGCACTGAAGCTTTCTTT. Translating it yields CASSTWDRGGTEAFF.

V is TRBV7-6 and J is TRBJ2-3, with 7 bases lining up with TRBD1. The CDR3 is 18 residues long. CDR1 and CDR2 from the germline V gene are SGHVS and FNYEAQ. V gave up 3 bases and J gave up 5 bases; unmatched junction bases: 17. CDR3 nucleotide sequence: TGTGCCAGCAGCTTCCCCGTGATCACACAGGGGTCAAAAGATACGCAGTATTTT. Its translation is CASSFPVITQGSKDTQYF.

The chain's CDR3 is CATSRDQGLGETQYF. The CDR3 DNA follows: TGTGCCACCAGCAGAGATCAGGGTCTCGGGGAGACCCAGTACTTC. V and J are TRBV15 and TRBJ2-5; D might be TRBD1 (5 bases). CDR3 length equals 15 residues. The germline V gene encodes CDR1 LNHNV and CDR2 YYDKDF (reference sequence). Between the trimmed V and J ends, which lost 0 bases and 5 bases, there was a span of 13 bases.

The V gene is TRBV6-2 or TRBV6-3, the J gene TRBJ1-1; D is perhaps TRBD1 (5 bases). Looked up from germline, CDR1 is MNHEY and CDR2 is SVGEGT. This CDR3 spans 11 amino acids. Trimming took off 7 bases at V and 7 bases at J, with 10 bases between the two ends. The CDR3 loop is CASTPGGEAFF. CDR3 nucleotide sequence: TGTGCCAGCACCCCGGGGGGTGAAGCTTTCTTT.

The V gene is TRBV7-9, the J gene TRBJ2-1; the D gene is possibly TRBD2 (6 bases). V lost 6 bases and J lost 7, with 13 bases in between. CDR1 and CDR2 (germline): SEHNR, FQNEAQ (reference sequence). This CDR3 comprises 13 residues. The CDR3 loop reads CASRWGSGNEQFF. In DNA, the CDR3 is TGTGCCAGCAGGTGGGGTAGCGGTAATGAGCAGTTCTTC.

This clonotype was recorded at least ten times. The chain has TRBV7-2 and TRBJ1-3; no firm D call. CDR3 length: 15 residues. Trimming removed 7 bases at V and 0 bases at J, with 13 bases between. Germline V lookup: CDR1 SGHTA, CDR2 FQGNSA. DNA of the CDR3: TGTGCCAGCACCCTGACCGGAAGCTCTGGAAACACCATATATTTT. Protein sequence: CASTLTGSSGNTIYF.

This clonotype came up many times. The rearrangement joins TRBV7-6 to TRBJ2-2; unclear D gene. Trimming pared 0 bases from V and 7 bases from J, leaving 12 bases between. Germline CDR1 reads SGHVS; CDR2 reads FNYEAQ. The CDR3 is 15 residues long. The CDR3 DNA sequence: TGTGCCAGCAGCTTAGCGCTGGGGAAAGTCGGGGAGCTGTTTTTT. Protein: CASSLALGKVGELFF.